This T cell receptor (beta chain) was sequenced during a study of naive and memory T cell subsets. This clonotype has a count of ten or more. The antigen is unknown. The CDR3 runs 13 residues. Germline loops: CDR1 MNHEY, CDR2 SMNVEV (reference sequence). V dropped 4 bases and J dropped 0 bases, with 6 bases sitting between them. Two oligonucleotides, mixed equimolar, formed the beta constant-region primer covering TRBC1 and TRBC2. TCRdb re-derived calls from the UMI-ligation and nested PCR reads in MiXCR, one entry per CDR3 protein. Here the sample spans 140,000 to 150,000 distinct CDR3 sequences, about 15% being singletons. Points from the study as a whole: Over 95% of naive TCR sequences appeared only once after error correction, unlike memory subsets.

The V and J genes are TRBV27 and TRBJ2-5, with D tentatively TRBD1 (5 bases). The clonotype originates from a human donor in good health. The sample was naive CD4+ T cells from blood. This CDR3 reads CASSSDNQETQYF. CDR3 nucleotide sequence: TGTGCCAGCAGTTCGGACAACCAAGAGACCCAGTACTTC.